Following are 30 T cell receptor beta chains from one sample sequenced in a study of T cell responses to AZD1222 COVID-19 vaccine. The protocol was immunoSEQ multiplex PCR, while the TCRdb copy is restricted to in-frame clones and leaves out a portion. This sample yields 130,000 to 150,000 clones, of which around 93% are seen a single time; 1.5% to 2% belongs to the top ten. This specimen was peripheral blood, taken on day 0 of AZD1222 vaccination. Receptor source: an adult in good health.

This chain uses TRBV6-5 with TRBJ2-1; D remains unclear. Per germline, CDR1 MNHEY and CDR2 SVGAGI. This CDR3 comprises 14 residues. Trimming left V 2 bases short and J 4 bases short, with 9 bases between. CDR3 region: CASSYREAYNEQFF. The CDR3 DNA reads TGTGCCAGCAGTTACCGAGAAGCATACAATGAGCAGTTCTTC.

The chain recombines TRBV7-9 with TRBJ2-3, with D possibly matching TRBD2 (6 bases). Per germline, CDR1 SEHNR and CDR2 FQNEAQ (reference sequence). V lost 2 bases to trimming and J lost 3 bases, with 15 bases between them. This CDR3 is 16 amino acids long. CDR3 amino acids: CASSLPGPEGTDTQYF. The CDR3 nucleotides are TGTGCCAGCAGCTTACCTGGCCCGGAGGGAACAGATACGCAGTATTTT.

CDR3 in amino acids: CASSSRGGAYTF. CDR3 bases: TGTGCCAGCAGTTCGAGAGGCGGGGCCTACACCTTC. This chain connects TRBV6-5 to TRBJ1-2; the D gene is possibly TRBD1 (5 bases). This CDR3 is 12 amino acids long. From germline, CDR1 is MNHEY and CDR2 SVGAGI. V lost 4 bases and J lost 10, with 13 bases in between.

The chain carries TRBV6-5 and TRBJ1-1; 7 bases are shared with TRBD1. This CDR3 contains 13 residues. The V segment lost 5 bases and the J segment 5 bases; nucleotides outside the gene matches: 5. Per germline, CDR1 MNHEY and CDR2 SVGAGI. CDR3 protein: CASSPGGRTEAFF. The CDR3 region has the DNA TGTGCCAGCAGTCCAGGGGGAAGGACTGAAGCTTTCTTT.

The CDR3 DNA reads as TGTGCCAGTAGCGAAGGGGGACTCACCGTGACAGATACGCAGTATTTT. Translation gives CASSEGGLTVTDTQYF. This chain joins TRBV19 and TRBJ2-3; D possibly matches TRBD1 or TRBD2 (6 bases each). Germline lookup yields CDR1 LNHDA and CDR2 SQIVND (reference sequence). The CDR3 is made up of 16 amino acids. V lost 6 bases and J lost 3, with 19 bases in between.

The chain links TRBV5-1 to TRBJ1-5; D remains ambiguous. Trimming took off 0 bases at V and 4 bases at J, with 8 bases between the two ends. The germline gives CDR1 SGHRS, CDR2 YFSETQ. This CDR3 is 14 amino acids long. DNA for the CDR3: TGCGCCAGCAGCTTGGCGGGCCCTAATCAGCCCCAGCATTTT. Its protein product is CASSLAGPNQPQHF.

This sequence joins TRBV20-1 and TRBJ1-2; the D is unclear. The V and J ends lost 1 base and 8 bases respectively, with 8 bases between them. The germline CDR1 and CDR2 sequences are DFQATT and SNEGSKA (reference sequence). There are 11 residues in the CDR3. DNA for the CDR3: TGCAGTGCTAGAGGGGGTACCGGCTACACCTTC. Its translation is CSARGGTGYTF.

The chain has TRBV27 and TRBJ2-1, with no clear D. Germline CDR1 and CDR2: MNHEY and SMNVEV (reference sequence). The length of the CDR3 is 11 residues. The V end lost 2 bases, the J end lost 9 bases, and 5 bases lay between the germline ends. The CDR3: CASSLKGEQFF. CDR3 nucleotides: TGTGCCAGCAGTTTAAAGGGTGAGCAGTTCTTC.

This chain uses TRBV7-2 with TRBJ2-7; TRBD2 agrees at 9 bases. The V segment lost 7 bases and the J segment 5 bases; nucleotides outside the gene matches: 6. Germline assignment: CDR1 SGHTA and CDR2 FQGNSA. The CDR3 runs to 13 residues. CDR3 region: CASILRGGHEQYF. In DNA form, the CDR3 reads TGTGCCAGCATACTGCGGGGGGGCCACGAGCAGTACTTC.

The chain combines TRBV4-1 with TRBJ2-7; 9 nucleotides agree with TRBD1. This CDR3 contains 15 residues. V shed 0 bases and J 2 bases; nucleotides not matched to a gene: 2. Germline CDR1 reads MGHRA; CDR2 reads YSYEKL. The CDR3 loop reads CASSQDGTGTYEQYF. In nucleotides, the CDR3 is TGCGCCAGCAGCCAAGATGGGACAGGGACCTACGAGCAGTACTTC.

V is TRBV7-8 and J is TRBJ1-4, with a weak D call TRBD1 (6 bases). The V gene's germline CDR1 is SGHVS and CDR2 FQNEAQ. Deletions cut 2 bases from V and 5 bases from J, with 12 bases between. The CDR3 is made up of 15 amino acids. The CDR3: CASSLNKGQNEKLFF. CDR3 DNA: TGTGCCAGCAGCTTAAATAAAGGACAGAATGAAAAACTGTTTTTT.

This CDR3 is CASSRSGNEKLFF. The CDR3 bases are TGTGCCAGCAGTCGGTCGGGGAATGAAAAACTGTTTTTT. The chain links TRBV12-3 or TRBV12-4 to TRBJ1-4; D uncertain. This CDR3 is 13 amino acids long. V was pared by 5 bases and J by 5 bases, with 9 bases between.

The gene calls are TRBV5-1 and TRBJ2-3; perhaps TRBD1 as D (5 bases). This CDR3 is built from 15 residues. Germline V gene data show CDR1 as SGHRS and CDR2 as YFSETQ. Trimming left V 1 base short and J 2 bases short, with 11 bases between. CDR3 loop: CASSLLGQATDTQYF. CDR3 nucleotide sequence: TGCGCCAGCAGCTTGTTGGGGCAGGCCACAGATACGCAGTATTTT.

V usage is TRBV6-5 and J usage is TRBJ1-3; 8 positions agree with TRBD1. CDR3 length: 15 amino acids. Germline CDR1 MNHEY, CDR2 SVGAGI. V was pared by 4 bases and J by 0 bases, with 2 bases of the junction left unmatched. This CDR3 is CASSSGQASGNTIYF. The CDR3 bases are TGTGCCAGCAGTTCGGGACAGGCCTCTGGAAACACCATATATTTT.

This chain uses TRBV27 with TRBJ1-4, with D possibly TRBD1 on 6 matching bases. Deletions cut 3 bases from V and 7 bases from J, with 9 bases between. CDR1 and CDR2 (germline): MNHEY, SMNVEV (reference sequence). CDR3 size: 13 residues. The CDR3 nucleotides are TGTGCCAGCAGTTTCAGGGGCGGTGAAAAACTGTTTTTT. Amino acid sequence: CASSFRGGEKLFF. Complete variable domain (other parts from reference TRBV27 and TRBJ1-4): EAQVTQNPRYLITVTGKKLTVTCSQNMNHEYMSWYRQDPGLGLRQIYYSMNVEVTDKGDVPEGYKVSRKEKRNFPLILESPSPNQTSLYFCASSFRGGEKLFFGSGTQLSVL.

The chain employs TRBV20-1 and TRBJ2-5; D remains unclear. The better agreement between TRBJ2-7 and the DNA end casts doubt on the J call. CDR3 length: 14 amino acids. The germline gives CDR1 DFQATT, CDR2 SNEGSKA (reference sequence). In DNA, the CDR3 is TGCAGTGCTAGTAGGCCCCCGGGCTCCTACGAGCAGTACTTC. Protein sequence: CSASRPPGSYEQYF.

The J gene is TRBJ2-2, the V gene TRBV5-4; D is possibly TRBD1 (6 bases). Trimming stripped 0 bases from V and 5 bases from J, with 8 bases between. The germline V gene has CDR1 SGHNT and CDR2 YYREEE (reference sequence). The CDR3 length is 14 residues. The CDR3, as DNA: TGTGCCAGCAGCTTGGCACAGGGTACCGGGGAGCTGTTTTTT. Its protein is CASSLAQGTGELFF.

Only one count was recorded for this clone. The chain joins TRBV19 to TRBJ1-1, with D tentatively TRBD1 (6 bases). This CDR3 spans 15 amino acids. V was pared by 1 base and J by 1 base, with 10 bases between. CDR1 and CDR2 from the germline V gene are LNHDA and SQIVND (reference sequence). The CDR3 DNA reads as TGTGCCAGTAGTATAGGCGGAGGGGGGAACACTGAAGCTTTCTTT. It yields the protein CASSIGGGGNTEAFF.

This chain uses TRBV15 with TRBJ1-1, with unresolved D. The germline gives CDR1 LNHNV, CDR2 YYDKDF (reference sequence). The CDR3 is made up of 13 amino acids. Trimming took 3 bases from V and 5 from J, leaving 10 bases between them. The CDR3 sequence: CATSRFGGTEAFF. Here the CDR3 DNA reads TGTGCCACCAGCAGGTTCGGCGGGACTGAAGCTTTCTTT. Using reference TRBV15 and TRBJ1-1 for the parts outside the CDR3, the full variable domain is DAMVIQNPRYQVTQFGKPVTLSCSQTLNHNVMYWYQQKSSQAPKLLFHYYDKDFNNEADTPDNFQSRRPNTSFCFLDIRSPGLGDTAMYLCATSRFGGTEAFFGQGTRLTVV.

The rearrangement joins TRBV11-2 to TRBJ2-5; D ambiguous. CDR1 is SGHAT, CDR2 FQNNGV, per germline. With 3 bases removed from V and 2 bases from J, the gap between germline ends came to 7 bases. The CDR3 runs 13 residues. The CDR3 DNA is TGTGCCAGCAGCTTTAGTCATCAAGAGACCCAGTACTTC. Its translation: CASSFSHQETQYF.

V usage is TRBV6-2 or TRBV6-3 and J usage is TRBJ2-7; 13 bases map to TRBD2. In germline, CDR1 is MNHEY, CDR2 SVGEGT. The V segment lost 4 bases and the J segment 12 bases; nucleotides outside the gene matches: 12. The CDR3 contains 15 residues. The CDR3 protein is CASSLPGLAGPKGYF. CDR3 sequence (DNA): TGTGCCAGCAGTTTACCGGGACTAGCGGGACCTAAGGGGTACTTC.

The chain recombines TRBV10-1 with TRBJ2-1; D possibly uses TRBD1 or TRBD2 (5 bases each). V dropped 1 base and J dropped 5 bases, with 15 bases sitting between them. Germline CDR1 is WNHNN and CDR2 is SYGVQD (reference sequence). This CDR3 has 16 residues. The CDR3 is CASSEFGVLGDNEQFF. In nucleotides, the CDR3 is TGCGCCAGCAGTGAGTTCGGGGTCCTAGGGGACAATGAGCAGTTCTTC.

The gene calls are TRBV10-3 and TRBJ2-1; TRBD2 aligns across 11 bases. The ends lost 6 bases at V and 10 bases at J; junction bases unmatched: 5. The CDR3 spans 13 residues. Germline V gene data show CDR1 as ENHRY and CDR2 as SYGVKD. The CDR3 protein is CAISPGTSGEQFF. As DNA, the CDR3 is TGTGCCATCAGCCCAGGGACTAGCGGAGAGCAGTTCTTC.

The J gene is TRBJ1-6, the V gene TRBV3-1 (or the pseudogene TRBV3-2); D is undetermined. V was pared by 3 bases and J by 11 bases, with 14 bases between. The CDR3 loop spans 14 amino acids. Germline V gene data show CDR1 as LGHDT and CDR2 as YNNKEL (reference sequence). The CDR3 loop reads CASSHRGLGTPLHF. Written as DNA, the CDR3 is TGTGCCAGCAGCCATCGGGGTCTAGGGACACCCCTCCACTTT.

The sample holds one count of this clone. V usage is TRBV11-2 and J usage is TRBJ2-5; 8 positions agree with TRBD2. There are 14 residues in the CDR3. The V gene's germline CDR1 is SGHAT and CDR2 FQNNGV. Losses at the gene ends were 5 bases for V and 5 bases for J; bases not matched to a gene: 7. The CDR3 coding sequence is TGTGCCAGCAGCCCCGGGAGGGGTGGCGAGACCCAGTACTTC. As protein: CASSPGRGGETQYF.

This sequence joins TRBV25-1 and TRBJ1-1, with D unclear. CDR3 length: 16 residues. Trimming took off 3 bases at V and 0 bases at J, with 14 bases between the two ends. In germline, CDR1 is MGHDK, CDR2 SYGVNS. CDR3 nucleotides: TGTGCCAGCAGTGATGCTGTCTTAGCCGTGAACACTGAAGCTTTCTTT. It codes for CASSDAVLAVNTEAFF.

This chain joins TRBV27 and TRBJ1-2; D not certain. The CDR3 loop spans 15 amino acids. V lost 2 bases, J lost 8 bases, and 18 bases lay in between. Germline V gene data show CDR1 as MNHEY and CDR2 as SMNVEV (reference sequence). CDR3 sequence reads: CASSLRNAQVGGYTF. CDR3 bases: TGTGCCAGCAGTTTACGGAATGCACAAGTTGGGGGCTACACCTTC.

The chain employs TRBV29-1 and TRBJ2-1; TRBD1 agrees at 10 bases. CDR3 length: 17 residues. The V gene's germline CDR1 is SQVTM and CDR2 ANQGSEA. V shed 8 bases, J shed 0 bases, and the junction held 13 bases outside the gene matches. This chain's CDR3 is CSSSTGGGGSSYNEQFF. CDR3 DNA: TGCAGCTCATCGACAGGGGGCGGGGGAAGCTCCTACAATGAGCAGTTCTTC.

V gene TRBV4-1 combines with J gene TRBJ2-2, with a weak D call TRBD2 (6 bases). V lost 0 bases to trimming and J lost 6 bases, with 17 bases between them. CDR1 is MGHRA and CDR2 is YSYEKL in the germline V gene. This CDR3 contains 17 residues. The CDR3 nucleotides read TGCGCCAGCAGCCAAGACCGGGAGTACACGCATCCCGGGGAGCTGTTTTTT. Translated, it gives CASSQDREYTHPGELFF.

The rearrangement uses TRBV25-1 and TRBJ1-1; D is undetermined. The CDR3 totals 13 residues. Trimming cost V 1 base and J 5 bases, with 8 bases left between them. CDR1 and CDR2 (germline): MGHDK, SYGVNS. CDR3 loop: CASSELGNTEAFF. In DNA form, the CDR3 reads TGTGCCAGCAGTGAATTGGGTAATACTGAAGCTTTCTTT.